The subject of this entry is one T cell receptor (beta chain). Its antigen is unknown. Those who donated were healthy bone marrow donors. Primers: 60 Vbeta forward and 13 Jbeta reverse. Using immunoSEQ multiplex PCR, the repertoire was profiled, and TCRdb retains in-frame clones only, with some absent. The top ten clones hold roughly a tenth of a sample with some 150,000 clones, roughly 82% of them seen once. These data are taken from a study of cytomegalovirus exposure and HLA in healthy donors. General study results and limits: Rare TCR sequences dominated, though some public TCRs recurred in many donors. As immune exposure information, only CMV serostatus was available.

This CDR3 has 14 amino acids. In germline, CDR1 is SEHNR, CDR2 FQNEAQ (reference sequence). V dropped 10 bases and J dropped 1 base, with 15 bases sitting between them. This clonotype originated in a man aged 50 to 59 in good health and CMV-seropositive. Sequencing was performed on PBMCs. The chain is built from TRBV7-9 and TRBJ2-3, with D tentatively TRBD1 (6 bases). The CDR3 DNA sequence: TGTGCCACGCAGGGGTTAAGAGGCACAGATACGCAGTATTTT. Its protein is CATQGLRGTDTQYF. Complete variable domain (other parts from reference TRBV7-9 and TRBJ2-3): DTGVSQNPRHKITKRGQNVTFRCDPISEHNRLYWYRQTLGQGPEFLTYFQNEAQLEKSRLLSDRFSAERPKGSFSTLEIQRTEQGDSAMYLCATQGLRGTDTQYFGPGTRLTVL.